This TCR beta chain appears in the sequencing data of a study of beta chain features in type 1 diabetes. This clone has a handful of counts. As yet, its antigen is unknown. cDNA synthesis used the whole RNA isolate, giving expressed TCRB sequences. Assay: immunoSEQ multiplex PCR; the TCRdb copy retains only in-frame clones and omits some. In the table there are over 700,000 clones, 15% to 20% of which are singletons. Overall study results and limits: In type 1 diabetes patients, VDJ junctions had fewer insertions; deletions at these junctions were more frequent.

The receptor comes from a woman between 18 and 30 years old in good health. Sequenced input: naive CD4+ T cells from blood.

CDR3 sequence (DNA): TGCAGCGTTCGGACTAGCGGGAGGGCCTGGGATGAGCAGTTCTTC. This encodes CSVRTSGRAWDEQFF. This rearrangement joins TRBV29-1 to TRBJ2-1, with TRBD2 matching 15 bases. V gave up 5 bases and J gave up 8 bases; unmatched junction bases: 7. Germline-derived CDR1 and CDR2 are SQVTM and ANQGSEA. The CDR3 runs 15 residues.